This T cell receptor beta chain was obtained from a study of cytomegalovirus exposure and HLA in healthy donors. Primers: 60 Vbeta forward and 13 Jbeta reverse. Only in-frame clones appear in the TCRdb table, and some are missing; sequencing was by immunoSEQ multiplex PCR. The sample contains about 130,000 clones, approximately 70% of which appear only once. CDR1 and CDR2 (germline): SGHRS, YFSETQ. V lost 4 bases and J lost 0; bases outside the gene matches: 4. The length of the CDR3 is 16 residues. This TCR derives from a woman aged 55-70 years in good health and CMV-seropositive. V usage is TRBV5-1 and J usage is TRBJ2-1, with 10 bases fitting TRBD2. The sequencing sample was made of PBMCs. The CDR3 region is CASSRSSGSSYNEQFF. The CDR3 coding sequence is TGCGCCAGCAGCCGCTCTAGCGGGAGCTCCTACAATGAGCAGTTCTTC.